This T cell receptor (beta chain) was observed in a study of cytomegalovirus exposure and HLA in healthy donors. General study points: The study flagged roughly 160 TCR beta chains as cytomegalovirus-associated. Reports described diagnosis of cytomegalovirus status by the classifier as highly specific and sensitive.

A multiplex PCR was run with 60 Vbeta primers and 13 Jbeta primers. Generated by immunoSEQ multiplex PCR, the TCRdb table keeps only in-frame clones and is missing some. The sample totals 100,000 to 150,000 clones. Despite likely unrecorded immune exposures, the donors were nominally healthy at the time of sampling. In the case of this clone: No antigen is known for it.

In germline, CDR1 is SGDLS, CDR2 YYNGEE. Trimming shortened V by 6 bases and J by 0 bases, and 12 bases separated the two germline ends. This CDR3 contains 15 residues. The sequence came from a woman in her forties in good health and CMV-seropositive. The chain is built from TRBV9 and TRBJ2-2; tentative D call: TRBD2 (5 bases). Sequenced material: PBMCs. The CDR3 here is CASTPGFANTGELFF. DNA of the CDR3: TGTGCCAGCACCCCGGGATTTGCGAACACCGGGGAGCTGTTTTTT.